A selection of T cell receptor beta chains follows, all from one sample in a study of T cells in Graves' hyperthyroidism and ophthalmopathy. TCRdb called the multiplex PCR reads again in MiXCR, with one record for every CDR3 protein. The sample shows a few hundred thousand distinct CDR3 sequences, around 45% of them seen only once. The specimen was peripheral blood or thyroid tissue (not recorded which). Every receptor here comes from an adult woman with Graves' disease, either hyperthyroidism or ophthalmopathy (not recorded which). Each CDR3 is given with its conserved first and last residue. Each record gives: J gene, clone size, V gene, D gene, CDR3 protein, CDR3 DNA. D genes are given only for firm matches. Clone sizes are given selectively: once, few, many, or a class where the clone is expanded.

TRBJ1-2 - TRBV7-9 - CASSGGPDGYTF TGTGCCAGCAGCGGCGGGCCAGATGGCTACACCTTC
TRBJ1-2 few TRBV19 TRBD1 CASTLPGQGLYGYTF TGTGCCAGTACCCTGCCGGGACAGGGACTCTATGGCTACACCTTC
TRBJ2-7 - TRBV29-1 - CSVEGTLGKPYEQYF TGCAGCGTTGAAGGGACATTGGGGAAACCCTACGAGCAGTACTTC
TRBJ1-1 many TRBV12-3/TRBV12-4 TRBD1 CASSLTGGNTEAFF TGTGCCAGTAGTCTGACAGGGGGGAACACTGAAGCTTTCTTT
TRBJ2-6 - TRBV5-1 TRBD1 CASRPGTANVLTF TGCGCCAGCAGACCGGGGACAGCTAACGTCCTGACTTTC
TRBJ2-7 - TRBV7-2 - CASSSPRALSYEQYF TGTGCCAGCAGCTCTCCCAGGGCCCTCTCCTACGAGCAGTACTTC
TRBJ2-2 - TRBV9 TRBD1 CASNPGTANTGELFF TGTGCCAGTAACCCCGGGACAGCGAACACCGGGGAGCTGTTTTTT
TRBJ2-2 many TRBV5-1 - CASSSGPRDSTGELFF TGCGCCAGCAGTTCTGGGCCCAGAGATTCCACCGGGGAGCTGTTTTTT
TRBJ1-2 - TRBV29-1 TRBD1 CSDITGAGYTF TGCAGCGACATCACAGGGGCCGGCTACACCTTC
TRBJ2-5 once TRBV7-9 TRBD1 CASSLTGTLQETQYF TGTGCCAGCAGTTTGACAGGGACCCTCCAAGAGACCCAGTACTTC
TRBJ2-7 once TRBV7-8 TRBD1 CASSKGQGVVPEQYF TGTGCCAGCAGCAAAGGACAGGGAGTTGTTCCCGAGCAGTACTTC
TRBJ1-1 - TRBV7-2 TRBD1 CASSYRQGLTEAFF TGTGCCAGCAGCTATCGACAGGGGTTGACTGAAGCTTTCTTT
TRBJ2-5 - TRBV5-1 TRBD1 CASSSGQIGYETQYF TGCGCCAGCAGCTCGGGACAGATCGGGTATGAGACCCAGTACTTC
TRBJ2-2 - TRBV15 - CATSRQGSGGLFF TGTGCCACCAGCAGACAGGGTTCCGGAGGGCTGTTTTTT
TRBJ1-5 - TRBV19 - CASSTDLGIQPQHF TGTGCCAGTAGTACAGATCTCGGGATACAGCCCCAGCATTTT
TRBJ1-4 few TRBV12-3/TRBV12-4 - CASSLTRLEKLFF TGTGCCAGCAGTTTGACCCGGTTGGAAAAACTGTTTTTT
TRBJ1-1 few TRBV29-1 TRBD1 CSVELSRTGLSFF TGCAGCGTTGAGCTCTCACGGACAGGTCTTTCCTTCTTT
TRBJ2-6 - TRBV2 TRBD1 CASTTTGAGANVLTF TGTGCCAGCACCACGACAGGGGCTGGGGCCAACGTCCTGACTTTC
TRBJ1-2 - TRBV5-6 - CASSPPGRIGGYTF TGTGCCAGCAGCCCCCCGGGGCGCATCGGTGGCTACACCTTC
TRBJ2-2 - TRBV29-1 - CSVVRGADTGELFF TGCAGCGTTGTCCGGGGGGCCGACACCGGGGAGCTGTTTTTT
TRBJ1-1 many TRBV6-5 TRBD1 CASSYDGQGNTEAFF TGTGCCAGCAGTTACGACGGACAGGGGAACACTGAAGCTTTCTTT
TRBJ2-2 - TRBV24-1 - CATSEEGPTNTGELFF TGTGCCACCAGTGAGGAAGGTCCCACGAACACCGGGGAGCTGTTTTTT
TRBJ1-1 - TRBV25-1 - CASSATGIEAFF TGTGCCAGCAGTGCTACTGGAATTGAAGCTTTCTTT
TRBJ2-2 - TRBV29-1 TRBD1 CSVGQGRGELFF TGCAGCGTGGGACAGGGACGAGGGGAGCTGTTTTTT
TRBJ2-2 many TRBV7-3 - CASSFKSGNTGELFF TGTGCCAGCAGCTTCAAGTCGGGAAACACCGGGGAGCTGTTTTTT
TRBJ2-5 - TRBV20-1 - CSASRAETQYF TGCAGTGCTAGTAGGGCGGAGACCCAGTACTTC